This T cell receptor beta chain was captured by sequencing in a study of vaccination effects on CD4 cells after COVID-19. Study-level information: Participants were vaccinated with two doses of either the BNT162b2 or mRNA-1273 vaccine.

Expansion with viral peptide pools was applied to antigen-specific CD4+ T cells by the ViraFEST assay prior to sequencing. Isolating CD4+ T cells followed around nine days of culture. Vaccinated participants had no history of SARS-CoV-2 infection and tested negative for nucleocapsid antibodies. It was with about 10 IU/ml IL-2 and around 10 ug/ml peptides that about 2 million PBMC per well were cultured. A half-volume exchange with IL-2 medium occurred on days 3 and 7. Only in-frame clones appear in the TCRdb table, and some are missing; sequencing was by immunoSEQ multiplex PCR. Counted here are 71,000 or so clones, around 76% occurring once; the ten biggest clones make up 3.5% to 4.5%. Trimming took 7 bases from V and 4 from J, leaving 8 bases between them. This CDR3 has 11 amino acids. Per germline, CDR1 SQVTM and CDR2 ANQGSEA. On this clone: The antigen is not known.

Points from the study as a whole: Substantial clonal contraction characterized both infection- and vaccine-induced clones late after vaccination.

The receptor was isolated from a human donor who received a COVID-19 vaccine. This specimen consisted of CD4+ T cells from PBMCs cultured with HCoV-OC43 spike peptides, obtained before COVID-19 vaccination. Documented subset: HCoV-OC43 spike overlapping peptide pool stimulation. The chain recombines TRBV29-1 with TRBJ1-3, with unresolved D. The CDR3 loop is CSGLRGNTIYF. As DNA, the CDR3 is TGCAGCGGCCTTCGAGGAAACACCATATATTTT. The variable domain in full, with the rest retrieved from reference TRBV29-1 and TRBJ1-3, is SAVISQKPSRDICQRGTSLTIQCQVDSQVTMMFWYRQQPGQSLTLIATANQGSEATYESGFVIDKFPISRPNLTFSTLTVSNMSPEDSSIYLCSGLRGNTIYFGEGSWLTVV.